This T cell receptor beta chain was retrieved from a study of T cells in Graves' hyperthyroidism and ophthalmopathy. Graves' hyperthyroidism was deemed stable absent ophthalmopathy progression within 18 months. Based on clinical symptoms, serum thyroxine and TRAb, thyroid ultrasound and orbital computed tomography, diagnoses were reached. TCR beta CDR3 sequences were amplified from RNA transcripts. First-round RT-PCR targeting the TCR CDR3 was performed with the HTBI primer set. TCRdb passed the multiplex PCR reads through MiXCR, listing each CDR3 protein once. Seen here are about 550,000 distinct CDR3 sequences, less than 25% observed once, and the top ten hold around 27%. Comments on this clonotype: Antigen specificity is unknown.

Study-level results: Median prediction lead before ophthalmopathy onset was 6 to 8 months with the model. Expanded thyroid clonotypes (above 0.001) were mostly also found in blood.

V dropped 2 bases and J dropped 2 bases, with 10 bases sitting between them. This CDR3 contains 15 residues. The V gene's germline CDR1 is MNHNS and CDR2 SASEGT. The chain uses TRBV6-1 and TRBJ1-5; D unresolved. This sequence was found in a young man with Graves' hyperthyroidism. The material sequenced was blood. CDR3 nucleotide sequence: TGTGCCAGCAGTGAATTTTCGCAAGGCAATCAGCCCCAGCATTTT. Protein sequence: CASSEFSQGNQPQHF.